Below, 3 T cell receptor beta chains from the same sample are listed, as sequenced in a study of siplizumab effects on memory and regulatory T cells (dated by TCRdb to the late 2010s). Library preparation was by the immunoSEQ multiplex PCR assay. Imported from immuneACCESS, the table was reduced by TCRdb to in-frame sequences with V and J called. These copies leave out some clones; in studies compared against another copy, an unresolved V gene accounts for under half, and the cause of the remainder is not known. Present in this sample are 95,000 to 110,000 clones, 93% of which were seen just once. 0.6% to 0.7% of the sample belongs to the ten largest clones. Sequences were obtained from Tregs sorted from blood. The receptor set was obtained from a human donor in good health.

V gene TRBV5-1 combines with J gene TRBJ2-1; 14 nucleotides align to TRBD2. The germline gives CDR1 SGHRS, CDR2 YFSETQ. V lost 1 base, J lost 4 bases, and 7 bases stayed unmatched. This CDR3 region has 18 residues. The CDR3 region has the DNA TGCGCCAGCAGCTTGAGACTAGCGGGGGGGCCGGGTTACAATGAGCAGTTCTTC. Amino acid sequence: CASSLRLAGGPGYNEQFF.

The gene calls are TRBV6-1 and TRBJ2-7; no clear D. The V end lost 7 bases, the J end lost 1 base, and 5 bases lay between the germline ends. CDR3 size: 11 residues. CDR1 is MNHNS and CDR2 is SASEGT in the germline V gene. The CDR3 loop reads CASMRSYEQYF. The CDR3 DNA reads TGTGCCAGCATGCGATCCTACGAGCAGTACTTC.

V usage is TRBV5-4 and J usage is TRBJ1-2; 7 bases match TRBD1. After removal of 5 bases from V and 8 bases from J, the junction contained 6 bases not matched to a gene. CDR1 is SGHNT, CDR2 YYREEE, per germline (reference sequence). The CDR3 covers 12 residues. CDR3 bases: TGTGCCAGCAGTCGTGACAGGGTGGGCTACACCTTC. Encoded protein: CASSRDRVGYTF.